These 21 T cell receptor beta chains were all obtained from the same sample, sequenced in a study of blood T cell repertoires in COVID-19. Produced via immunoSEQ multiplex PCR; TCRdb's table is partial and in-frame only. The sample lists around 300,000 clones; 85% were seen once. The sequencing sample was made of PBMCs or T cells enriched from blood (not recorded which). These receptors came from a woman between 45 and 60 years old who had recovered from COVID-19.

V gene TRBV5-1 combines with J gene TRBJ2-5; 11 nucleotides agree with TRBD1. With 0 bases clipped from V and 5 bases from J, the junction kept 3 bases outside the gene matches. Per the germline V gene, CDR1 is SGHRS and CDR2 is YFSETQ. This CDR3 comprises 15 residues. CDR3 nucleotides: TGCGCCAGCAGCTTGGGGACAGGGGGCTCGGAGACCCAGTACTTC. Its translation is CASSLGTGGSETQYF.

The CDR3 spells CATGQAQTDTQYF. CDR3 sequence (DNA): TGTGCCACCGGACAGGCGCAAACAGATACGCAGTATTTT. The J gene is TRBJ2-3, the V gene TRBV24-1; 7 bases are a match to TRBD1. Germline CDR1 is KGHDR and CDR2 is SFDVKD. V lost 9 bases and J lost 3; bases outside the gene matches: 5. The CDR3 totals 13 residues.

With regard to this clone: The sample carries other DNA sequences with the same CDR3. This rearrangement joins TRBV18 to TRBJ2-5; TRBD2 might be the D (6 bases). V was pared by 3 bases and J by 1 base, with 9 bases between. In germline, CDR1 is KGHSH, CDR2 LQKENI. The CDR3 has 14 residues. This CDR3 is CASSPSGVQETQYF. The CDR3 DNA sequence: TGTGCCAGCTCACCCTCGGGGGTCCAAGAGACCCAGTACTTC.

The CDR3 reads CASSYRDRGGQPQHF. The CDR3 DNA is TGTGCCAGTAGTTACCGGGACAGGGGAGGTCAGCCCCAGCATTTT. This chain connects TRBV19 to TRBJ1-5, with TRBD1 matching 10 bases. Per germline, CDR1 LNHDA and CDR2 SQIVND (reference sequence). The CDR3 covers 15 residues. V was clipped by 5 bases and J by 6 bases; unmatched bases: 7.

The chain carries TRBV7-8 and TRBJ2-7, with D perhaps TRBD2 (5 bases). Germline-derived CDR1 and CDR2 are SGHVS and FQNEAQ. The germline V and J ends were trimmed by 3 bases and 0 bases, with 12 bases remaining between them. CDR3 length: 15 residues. The CDR3 loop is CASSLEAASSYEQYF. In DNA, the CDR3 is TGTGCCAGCAGCTTGGAGGCCGCGAGCTCCTACGAGCAGTACTTC.

The chain is built from TRBV7-3 and TRBJ2-5; unclear D gene. The germline V gene has CDR1 SGHTA and CDR2 FQGTGA. There are 14 residues in the CDR3. V was shortened by 3 bases and J by 4 bases, with 12 bases between the two germline ends. The CDR3 loop is CASSFQGRGETQYF. For the CDR3, the DNA is TGTGCCAGCAGCTTTCAAGGTAGAGGAGAGACCCAGTACTTC.

The chain combines TRBV19 with TRBJ2-1; D possibly corresponds to TRBD2 (5 bases). Germline CDR1 LNHDA, CDR2 SQIVND (reference sequence). The CDR3 extends over 13 amino acids. Between the trimmed V and J ends, which lost 9 bases and 4 bases, there was a span of 13 bases. The CDR3 region is CASNRGPYNEQFF. In DNA, the CDR3 is TGTGCCAGCAACCGAGGGCCGTACAATGAGCAGTTCTTC.

This clone has only a few counts. This rearrangement joins TRBV10-2 to TRBJ1-1; TRBD1 matches at 7 bases. Trimming cost V 8 bases and J 6 bases; bases outside gene matches: 6. Germline loops: CDR1 WSHSY, CDR2 SAAADI. The length of the CDR3 is 12 residues. The chain's CDR3 is CASRQGVAEAFF. The DNA for the CDR3 is TGCGCCAGCCGACAGGGAGTGGCTGAAGCTTTCTTT.

The chain uses TRBV3-1 (or the pseudogene TRBV3-2) and TRBJ1-1, with D possibly TRBD1 on 6 matching bases. Looked up from germline, CDR1 is LGHDT and CDR2 is YNNKEL (reference sequence). Trimming removed 4 bases at V and 11 bases at J, with 23 bases between. The CDR3 totals 15 residues. CDR3 residues: CASSPRQDPVPWAFF. CDR3 in DNA: TGTGCCAGCAGCCCTCGACAGGACCCAGTCCCTTGGGCTTTCTTT.

The CDR3 region is CASSVGGPLAGYEQYF. The DNA for the CDR3 is TGTGCCAGCAGCGTCGGGGGCCCGCTAGCGGGTTACGAGCAGTACTTC. The rearrangement links TRBV9 to TRBJ2-7, with 8 bases identical to TRBD2. This CDR3 has 16 amino acids. The germline CDR1 and CDR2 sequences are SGDLS and YYNGEE. J gave up 4 bases and V 2 bases, and 11 bases lay outside the gene matches. The full variable domain, rest sourced from reference TRBV9 and TRBJ2-7, is DSGVTQTPKHLITATGQRVTLRCSPRSGDLSVYWYQQSLDQGLQFLIQYYNGEERAKGNILERFSAQQFPDLHSELNLSSLELGDSALYFCASSVGGPLAGYEQYFGPGTRLTVT.

The J gene is TRBJ1-4, the V gene TRBV2, with no clear D. The CDR3 runs 14 residues. V was trimmed by 6 bases and J by 4 bases, leaving 12 bases between them. Germline lookup yields CDR1 SNHLY and CDR2 FYNNEI. Here the CDR3 DNA reads TGTGCCAGCAGCGCCTACGGAGATAATGAAAAACTGTTTTTT. This gives the protein CASSAYGDNEKLFF.

The V call is TRBV3-1 (or the pseudogene TRBV3-2), the J call TRBJ1-2; D not certain. The germline gives CDR1 LGHDT, CDR2 YNNKEL (reference sequence). The CDR3 is 14 amino acids. The V and J ends lost 2 bases and 0 bases respectively, with 7 bases between them. CDR3 coding DNA: TGTGCCAGCAGCCAAAGAGGAACTAACTATGGCTACACCTTC. This translates into CASSQRGTNYGYTF.

V usage is TRBV27 and J usage is TRBJ2-3; 8 nucleotides match TRBD1. Germline V gives CDR1 MNHEY, CDR2 SMNVEV (reference sequence). V was pared by 1 base and J by 1 base, with 7 bases of the junction left unmatched. The CDR3 extends over 17 amino acids. The CDR3 DNA reads TGTGCCAGCAGTTTATTAGGGACAGGCCTTCGCACAGATACGCAGTATTTT. Residues: CASSLLGTGLRTDTQYF.

The V call is TRBV18, the J call TRBJ2-5, with TRBD1 matching 10 bases. The CDR3 has 14 residues. Trimming at V came to 3 bases and at J to 5 bases, leaving 3 bases not matched to a gene. Germline V gene data show CDR1 as KGHSH and CDR2 as LQKENI. The CDR3 spells CASSPGQGMETQYF. The CDR3 nucleotides are TGTGCCAGCTCACCGGGACAGGGGATGGAGACCCAGTACTTC.

This sequence joins TRBV2 and TRBJ1-5; D remains unclear. The CDR3 is 14 amino acids. CDR1 SNHLY and CDR2 FYNNEI come from the germline V gene. Trimming removed 6 bases at V and 4 bases at J, with 13 bases between. The CDR3: CASSTRHQNQPQHF. CDR3 DNA sequence: TGTGCCAGCAGCACCCGACACCAAAATCAGCCCCAGCATTTT.

The chain is built from TRBV29-1 and TRBJ1-1, with no clear D. CDR1 SQVTM and CDR2 ANQGSEA come from the germline V gene. Trimming removed 1 base at V and 1 base at J, with 4 bases between. The CDR3 has 12 amino acids. The CDR3 DNA sequence: TGCAGCGTTGAAGGAGCGAACACTGAAGCTTTCTTT. It encodes CSVEGANTEAFF.

The V gene is TRBV29-1, the J gene TRBJ2-1, with 7 bases lining up with TRBD2. The CDR3 has 11 residues. V lost 4 bases, J lost 9 bases, and 3 bases stayed unmatched. The germline V gene encodes CDR1 SQVTM and CDR2 ANQGSEA. As DNA, the CDR3 is TGCAGCGTTGGTCTAGCGGTTGAGCAGTTCTTC. It codes for CSVGLAVEQFF.

On this clone itself: A read error may produce the germline difference seen at one junction end. DNA of the CDR3: TGTGCCAGCAGCTCAACAGCCCAAGAGCCCCAGTACTTC. It translates to CASSSTAQEPQYF. J is TRBJ2-5 and V is TRBV11-2, with D hard to call. This CDR3 has 13 amino acids. Germline loops: CDR1 SGHAT, CDR2 FQNNGV. The full variable domain, its missing parts supplied by reference TRBV11-2 and TRBJ2-5, is EAGVAQSPRYKIIEKRQSVAFWCNPISGHATLYWYQQILGQGPKLLIQFQNNGVVDDSQLPKDRFSAERLKGVDSTLKIQPAKLEDSAVYLCASSSTAQEPQYFGPGTRLLVL.

This clone was detected only a few times. The rearrangement joins TRBV19 to TRBJ1-3; unclear D gene. Germline CDR1 LNHDA, CDR2 SQIVND (reference sequence). The CDR3 extends over 16 amino acids. Trimming took 4 bases from V and 8 from J, leaving 21 bases between them. The CDR3 here is CASSNLGGRGPDTIYF. In nucleotides, the CDR3 is TGTGCCAGTAGTAATTTGGGTGGAAGAGGGCCGGACACCATATATTTT. The full variable domain, completed using reference TRBV19 and TRBJ1-3, is DGGITQSPKYLFRKEGQNVTLSCEQNLNHDAMYWYRQDPGQGLRLIYYSQIVNDFQKGDIAEGYSVSREKKESFPLTVTSAQKNPTAFYLCASSNLGGRGPDTIYFGEGSWLTVV.

The V gene is TRBV15, the J gene TRBJ2-2, with TRBD1 identical over 9 bases. The junction had 4 bases not matched to a gene; V was cut back by 1 base and J by 4 bases. The CDR3 totals 16 residues. Germline assignment: CDR1 LNHNV and CDR2 YYDKDF (reference sequence). The CDR3 sequence: CATSRVGQGLTGELFF. The CDR3 nucleotides read TGTGCCACCAGCAGAGTTGGACAGGGGCTCACCGGGGAGCTGTTTTTT.

A remark on this clone: Other DNA sequences in the sample encode the same CDR3. The chain employs TRBV19 and TRBJ1-5; 9 bases match TRBD1. This CDR3 spans 13 amino acids. The V gene's germline CDR1 is LNHDA and CDR2 SQIVND (reference sequence). Trimming at V came to 11 bases and at J to 4 bases, leaving 6 bases not matched to a gene. The CDR3 region is CASMGQGNQPQHF. In DNA form, the CDR3 reads TGTGCCTCAATGGGACAGGGAAATCAGCCCCAGCATTTT.